A selection of T cell receptor beta chains follows, all from one sample in a study of blood T cell repertoires in COVID-19. Libraries were prepared by immunoSEQ multiplex PCR; TCRdb keeps only in-frame clonotypes and omits some of them. The sample has approximately 140,000 clones; 84% are singletons. The sequenced material came from PBMCs or T cells enriched from blood (not recorded which). These receptors were taken from a woman between 50 and 59 years old who had been exposed to COVID-19. Each CDR3 is given with its conserved first and last residue. The D gene is left open where the match is weak. A row's size may be missing; if present it is once, few, many or a size class.

d_call	clone_size	j_call	v_call	cdr3_aa	cdr3_nt
TRBD2	NA	TRBJ2-3	TRBV10-3	CAISLLRGEGTDTQYF	TGTGCCATCAGTCTCTTGCGGGGGGAGGGCACAGATACGCAGTATTTT
NA	NA	TRBJ2-7	TRBV6-5	CASSLERRSYEQYF	TGTGCCAGCAGCTTGGAGAGACGCTCCTACGAGCAGTACTTC
NA	few	TRBJ2-7	TRBV4-2	CASSQEGPSYEQYF	TGTGCCAGCAGCCAAGAGGGCCCCTCCTACGAGCAGTACTTC
TRBD1	once	TRBJ2-3	TRBV11-2	CASSLGGRTGDTQYF	TGTGCCAGCAGCTTAGGGGGGCGGACAGGAGATACGCAGTATTTT
NA	NA	TRBJ1-6	TRBV12-5	CASGPLQGSGSPLHF	TGTGCTAGTGGTCCGCTACAGGGTTCAGGGTCACCCCTCCACTTT
NA	NA	TRBJ1-5	TRBV18	CASSPGQGGQPQHF	TGTGCCAGCTCACCAGGGCAGGGAGGTCAGCCCCAGCATTTT
NA	NA	TRBJ1-3	TRBV12-3/TRBV12-4	CASRFVGNTIYF	TGTGCCAGCAGATTCGTCGGAAACACCATATATTTT
TRBD2	NA	TRBJ2-7	TRBV5-8	CASSLGMGGSYEQYF	TGTGCCAGCAGCCTGGGGATGGGCGGGAGCTACGAGCAGTACTTC
NA	few	TRBJ1-2	TRBV4-1	CASSQDRGTNYGYTF	TGCGCCAGCAGCCAAGATCGGGGTACTAACTATGGCTACACCTTC
TRBD1	NA	TRBJ1-1	TRBV7-2	CASSIPTGRTEAFF	TGTGCCAGCAGCATCCCGACAGGGAGAACTGAAGCTTTCTTT
NA	NA	TRBJ1-2	TRBV7-9	CASGSFVSTNYGYTF	TGTGCCAGCGGTAGCTTCGTCTCTACTAACTATGGCTACACCTTC
TRBD2	NA	TRBJ2-1	TRBV6-5	CASVSGREGREQFF	TGTGCCAGCGTAAGCGGGAGGGAGGGGCGCGAGCAGTTCTTC
NA	NA	TRBJ1-5	TRBV7-8	CASSSIQGNQPQHF	TGTGCCAGCAGCTCAATTCAGGGGAATCAGCCCCAGCATTTT
NA	NA	TRBJ2-7	TRBV11-2	CASSRDSAYEQYF	TGTGCCAGCAGCCGGGACTCAGCCTACGAGCAGTACTTC
NA	NA	TRBJ1-2	TRBV6-2/TRBV6-3	CASSYPRGRKDGYTF	TGTGCCAGCAGTTACCCCCGGGGAAGAAAGGATGGCTACACCTTC
TRBD1	NA	TRBJ1-2	TRBV6-1	CASSQQGATWWGYTF	TGTGCCAGCAGCCAACAGGGGGCGACCTGGTGGGGCTACACCTTC
TRBD1	NA	TRBJ2-7	TRBV6-1	CASSEAGTGFAEQYF	TGTGCCAGCAGTGAAGCGGGGACAGGGTTCGCCGAGCAGTACTTC
NA	NA	TRBJ2-3	TRBV11-2	CASGHTSTDTQYF	TGTGCCAGCGGCCATACAAGCACAGATACGCAGTATTTT
TRBD1	NA	TRBJ2-4	TRBV18	CASSPGQGLLAKNIQYF	TGTGCCAGCTCACCGGGACAGGGGCTACTAGCCAAAAACATTCAGTACTTC
TRBD1	NA	TRBJ2-1	TRBV24-1	CATSDPGQGRPMGQFF	TGTGCCACCAGTGATCCGGGACAGGGACGCCCAATGGGGCAGTTCTTC
TRBD2	NA	TRBJ2-7	TRBV5-4	CASSPGDSGIFEQYF	TGTGCCAGCAGCCCGGGTGATAGCGGGATATTCGAGCAGTACTTC
NA	few	TRBJ1-2	TRBV3-1/TRBV3-2	CASSQAGRGSGGYTF	TGTGCCAGCAGCCAAGCTGGCAGGGGTTCGGGTGGCTACACCTTC
TRBD1	NA	TRBJ1-2	TRBV10-2	CASRGETGVWGYTF	TGCGCCAGCAGGGGAGAGACAGGGGTTTGGGGCTACACCTTC
NA	few	TRBJ1-6	TRBV21-1	CASTCGRRTSYNSPLHF	TGTGCCAGCACATGTGGAAGGAGGACCTCCTATAATTCACCCCTCCACTTT